These 9 T cell receptor beta chains were sequenced from one sample in a study of T cell responses to AZD1222 COVID-19 vaccine. TCRdb keeps only in-frame clones here, not all; method: immunoSEQ multiplex PCR. Of 130,000 or so clones listed, approximately 95% are singletons. The source was peripheral blood, collected on day 0 of MenACWY control vaccination. These TCRs come from an adult in good health.

The rearrangement joins TRBV27 to TRBJ1-2, with 7 bases fitting TRBD1. The CDR3 is 13 amino acids. Losses at the gene ends were 5 bases for V and 4 bases for J; bases not matched to a gene: 4. The germline V gene encodes CDR1 MNHEY and CDR2 SMNVEV (reference sequence). The CDR3 nucleotides read TGTGCCAGCAGTAGACAGGGCCTCTATGGCTACACCTTC. This gives the protein CASSRQGLYGYTF.

This clone has a single count. The rearrangement joins TRBV6-5 to TRBJ2-3, with D possibly matching TRBD1 (5 bases). V lost 0 bases and J lost 2, with 12 bases in between. This CDR3 region has 16 residues. Per germline, CDR1 MNHEY and CDR2 SVGAGI. The CDR3 sequence: CASSYSRFGATDTQYF. The DNA of the CDR3 is TGTGCCAGCAGTTACTCGAGGTTTGGGGCCACAGATACGCAGTATTTT.

V usage is TRBV5-8 and J usage is TRBJ1-5; no firm D call. Germline loops: CDR1 SGHTS, CDR2 YDEGEE. There are 14 residues in the CDR3. V shed 4 bases and J shed 0 bases, with 8 bases lying between them. CDR3: CASSRSISNQPQHF. CDR3 coding DNA: TGTGCCAGCAGCCGCAGTATTAGCAATCAGCCCCAGCATTTT.

The rearrangement links TRBV7-3 to TRBJ2-3; 14 bases line up with TRBD2. CDR3 size: 14 residues. Germline V lookup: CDR1 SGHTA, CDR2 FQGTGA. After removal of 5 bases from V and 10 bases from J, the junction contained 5 bases not matched to a gene. The CDR3 reads CASSPGLAGGAQYF. CDR3 coding DNA: TGTGCCAGCAGCCCCGGACTAGCGGGGGGCGCGCAGTATTTT.

The genes are TRBV27 and TRBJ1-4; 7 bases are shared with TRBD1. This CDR3 contains 15 residues. The germline V gene encodes CDR1 MNHEY and CDR2 SMNVEV (reference sequence). Trimming took 5 bases from V and 7 from J; bases not matched to a gene: 10. This CDR3 reads CASSDSKGAREKLFF. The CDR3 nucleotides read TGTGCCAGCAGTGACTCCAAGGGGGCTCGTGAAAAACTGTTTTTT.

The chain employs TRBV19 and TRBJ1-6; tentatively, D is TRBD1 (5 bases). The CDR3 runs 14 residues. Germline CDR1 reads LNHDA; CDR2 reads SQIVND (reference sequence). Deletions cut 3 bases from V and 16 bases from J, with 19 bases between. This CDR3 reads CASSIGQRDVLLHF. The CDR3 DNA reads as TGTGCCAGTAGTATCGGCCAGCGGGACGTTTTGCTCCACTTT.

The rearrangement links TRBV30 to TRBJ2-7; D is undetermined. The CDR3 is 13 residues long. CDR1 GTSNPN and CDR2 SVGIG come from the germline V gene (reference sequence). Trimming took off 5 bases at V and 6 bases at J, with 17 bases between the two ends. DNA of the CDR3: TGTGCCTGGGCTGACTTTTTAGTTGGCGAGCAGTACTTC. It is translated as CAWADFLVGEQYF.

This chain uses TRBV27 with TRBJ2-7; TRBD2 might be the D (5 bases). V was trimmed by 2 bases and J by 2 bases, leaving 13 bases between them. CDR3 size: 15 residues. The germline CDR1 and CDR2 sequences are MNHEY and SMNVEV (reference sequence). Here the CDR3 reads CASSLISRGTYEQYF. The CDR3 region has the DNA TGTGCCAGCAGTTTAATATCCCGGGGAACCTACGAGCAGTACTTC.

This sequence joins TRBV5-6 and TRBJ1-1; D may be TRBD1 (5 bases). This CDR3 comprises 13 residues. Germline CDR1 and CDR2: SGHDT and YYEEEE. V lost 4 bases, J lost 7 bases, and 14 bases lay in between. The CDR3 bases are TGTGCCAGCAGCGTGGACACTATATTTGAAGCTTTCTTT. The encoded protein is CASSVDTIFEAFF.